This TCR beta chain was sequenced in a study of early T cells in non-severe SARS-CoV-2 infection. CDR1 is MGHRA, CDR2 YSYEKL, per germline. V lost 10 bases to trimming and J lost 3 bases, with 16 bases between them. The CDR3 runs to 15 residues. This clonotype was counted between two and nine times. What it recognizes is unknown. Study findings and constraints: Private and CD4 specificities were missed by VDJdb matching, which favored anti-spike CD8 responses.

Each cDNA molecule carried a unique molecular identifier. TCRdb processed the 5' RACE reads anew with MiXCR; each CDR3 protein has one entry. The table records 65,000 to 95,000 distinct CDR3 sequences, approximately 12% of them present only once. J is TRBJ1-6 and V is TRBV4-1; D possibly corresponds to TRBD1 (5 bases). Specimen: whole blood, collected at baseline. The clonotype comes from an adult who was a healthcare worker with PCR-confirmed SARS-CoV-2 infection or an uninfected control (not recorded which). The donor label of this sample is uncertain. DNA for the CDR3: TGCGCCACCGCACTTACGGGGGTCTATAATTCACCCCTCCACTTT. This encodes CATALTGVYNSPLHF.